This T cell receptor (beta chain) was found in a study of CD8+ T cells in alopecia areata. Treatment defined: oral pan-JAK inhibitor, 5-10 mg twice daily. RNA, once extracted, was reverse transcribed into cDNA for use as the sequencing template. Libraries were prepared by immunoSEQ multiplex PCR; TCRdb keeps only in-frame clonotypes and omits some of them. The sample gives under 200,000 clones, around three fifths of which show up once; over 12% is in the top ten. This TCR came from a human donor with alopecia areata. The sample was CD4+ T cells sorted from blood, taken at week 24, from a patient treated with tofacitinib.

The CDR3 is CASSPRLGGLNTEAFF. CDR3 coding DNA: TGCGCCAGCAGCCCAAGACTTGGTGGGCTGAACACTGAAGCTTTCTTT. This sequence joins TRBV5-1 and TRBJ1-1; D unresolved. Trimming pared 4 bases from V and 0 bases from J, leaving 16 bases between. This CDR3 is 16 amino acids long. Germline loops: CDR1 SGHRS, CDR2 YFSETQ. The entire variable domain, with the rest obtained from reference TRBV5-1 and TRBJ1-1, is as follows: KAGVTQTPRYLIKTRGQQVTLSCSPISGHRSVSWYQQTPGQGLQFLFEYFSETQRNKGNFPGRFSGRQFSNSRSEMNVSTLELGDSALYLCASSPRLGGLNTEAFFGQGTRLTVV.